The 24 T cell receptor beta chains given below trace back to one sample, sequenced in a study of beta chain features in type 1 diabetes. All of the isolated RNA was reverse transcribed, so expressed TCRB transcripts were sequenced. Clones were read by immunoSEQ multiplex PCR, and TCRdb kept only the in-frame ones, dropping some. The repertoire includes about 360,000 clones, around 12% of them detected once, and approximately 0.015% sits in the top ten. Sequenced: naive CD4+ T cells from blood. The receptors were gathered from a man aged 18 to 35 in good health.

This clone was found a few times. The V call is TRBV9, the J call TRBJ2-5; 7 nucleotides align to TRBD2. J gave up 5 bases and V 0 bases, and 7 bases lay outside the gene matches. CDR1 and CDR2 (germline): SGDLS, YYNGEE. The CDR3 extends over 15 amino acids. CDR3 sequence: CASSVDRGVRETQYF. The CDR3 nucleotides are TGTGCCAGCAGCGTAGATCGGGGGGTTCGGGAGACCCAGTACTTC.

This chain joins TRBV7-2 and TRBJ2-2, with D possibly TRBD2 on 6 matching bases. The germline gives CDR1 SGHTA, CDR2 FQGNSA. V was cut by 1 base and J by 4 bases, with 7 bases left in between. The CDR3 contains 14 residues. The CDR3 region has the DNA TGTGCCAGCAGCTTAGGCGGGGTCACCGGGGAGCTGTTTTTT. Translation: CASSLGGVTGELFF.

The chain is built from TRBV5-1 and TRBJ2-7, with 9 bases matching TRBD1. Germline V lookup: CDR1 SGHRS, CDR2 YFSETQ. The CDR3 runs 15 residues. The J segment lost 3 bases and the V segment lost 0 bases, leaving 4 bases of the junction unmatched. The chain's CDR3 is CASSLEGQGFYEQYF. As DNA, the CDR3 is TGCGCCAGCAGCTTGGAGGGACAGGGATTCTACGAGCAGTACTTC.

V usage is TRBV28 and J usage is TRBJ2-7; D gene unclear. CDR1 is MDHEN and CDR2 is SYDVKM in the germline V gene. With 8 bases removed from V and 2 bases from J, the gap between germline ends came to 13 bases. The CDR3 runs 13 residues. The CDR3 DNA is TGTGCCAGCTGTTGGGCCAGCACCTACGAGCAGTACTTC. This gives the protein CASCWASTYEQYF.

J is TRBJ2-1 and V is TRBV5-1; 9 nucleotides match TRBD2. Germline trimming cut 5 bases from V and 5 bases from J; bases unmatched to any gene: 11. Germline CDR1 SGHRS, CDR2 YFSETQ. CDR3 size: 16 residues. The CDR3 protein is CASSHPGLALNNEQFF. The DNA of the CDR3 is TGCGCCAGCAGTCACCCGGGACTAGCTTTGAACAATGAGCAGTTCTTC.

This clone has more than one count but fewer than ten. V gene TRBV30 combines with J gene TRBJ2-3, with D maybe TRBD1 (5 bases). CDR3 size: 16 residues. Germline loops: CDR1 GTSNPN, CDR2 SVGIG (reference sequence). Trimming cost V 0 bases and J 3 bases, with 16 bases left between them. CDR3 amino acids: CAWSVLGGAGTDTQYF. The CDR3 coding sequence is TGTGCCTGGAGTGTACTTGGTGGAGCAGGGACAGATACGCAGTATTTT. Full variable domain (remainder filled in from reference TRBV30 and TRBJ2-3): SQTIHQWPATLVQPVGSPLSLECTVEGTSNPNLYWYRQAAGRGLQLLFYSVGIGQISSEVPQNLSASRPQDRQFILSSKKLLLSDSGFYLCAWSVLGGAGTDTQYFGPGTRLTVL.

There are a few counts of this clone. The chain combines TRBV30 with TRBJ1-4; D gene unclear. Trimming took 1 base from V and 5 from J, leaving 11 bases between them. The CDR3 totals 14 residues. The germline CDR1 and CDR2 sequences are GTSNPN and SVGIG (reference sequence). The CDR3 region is CAWSAGTENEKLFF. The CDR3 nucleotides read TGTGCCTGGAGTGCCGGCACGGAGAATGAAAAACTGTTTTTT.

This chain uses TRBV29-1 with TRBJ1-1; 11 positions agree with TRBD1. This CDR3 is built from 13 residues. V lost 5 bases, J lost 3 bases, and 2 bases stayed unmatched. Germline V gene sequence: CDR1 SQVTM, CDR2 ANQGSEA. The DNA for the CDR3 is TGCAGCGTTTGGGACAGGGGGTACACTGAAGCTTTCTTT. Residues: CSVWDRGYTEAFF.

The chain carries TRBV6-6 and TRBJ2-5; a possible D gene is TRBD1 (5 bases). V shed 8 bases and J shed 0 bases, with 7 bases lying between them. The CDR3 is made up of 12 amino acids. Germline V CDR1 and CDR2: MNHNY, SVGAGI (reference sequence). The CDR3 region has the DNA TGTGCCAGCCAGGGTTACCAAGAGACCCAGTACTTC. Encoded protein: CASQGYQETQYF.

This clone was counted once. The CDR3 loop reads CASSPGRGDQPQHF. As DNA, the CDR3 is TGTGCCAGCAGTCCAGGGAGGGGAGATCAGCCCCAGCATTTT. The rearrangement joins TRBV27 to TRBJ1-5, with a tentative D call TRBD1 (5 bases). Germline V lookup: CDR1 MNHEY, CDR2 SMNVEV (reference sequence). The CDR3 sequence is 14 residues long. The V end lost 5 bases, the J end lost 5 bases, and 13 bases lay between the germline ends.

The chain's CDR3 is CASSGLAGETQYF. Written as DNA, the CDR3 is TGTGCCAGCAGTGGACTAGCGGGAGAGACCCAGTACTTC. V usage is TRBV2 and J usage is TRBJ2-5; TRBD2 aligns across 10 bases. Germline CDR1 SNHLY, CDR2 FYNNEI. The CDR3 consists of 13 residues. The junction had 0 bases not matched to a gene; V was cut back by 4 bases and J by 4 bases.

V gene TRBV28 combines with J gene TRBJ2-5; D perhaps matches TRBD2 (5 bases). Germline V gene sequence: CDR1 MDHEN, CDR2 SYDVKM. This CDR3 region has 15 residues. V was pared by 8 bases and J by 4 bases, with 20 bases between. CDR3 sequence: CASPPARGRGETQYF. The CDR3 DNA reads as TGTGCCAGCCCCCCGGCTCGCGGACGGGGAGAGACCCAGTACTTC.

The chain recombines TRBV30 with TRBJ1-2; no definite D call. Germline V gene sequence: CDR1 GTSNPN, CDR2 SVGIG (reference sequence). V lost 2 bases, J lost 6 bases, and 10 bases lay in between. The length of the CDR3 is 12 residues. CDR3 DNA: TGTGCCTGGAGTATTTCCCTTCATGGCTACACCTTC. Its translation is CAWSISLHGYTF.

The chain employs TRBV5-4 and TRBJ2-3, with 15 nucleotides matching TRBD2. The CDR3 sequence is 19 residues long. The germline CDR1 and CDR2 sequences are SGHNT and YYREEE (reference sequence). Trimming at V came to 8 bases and at J to 6 bases, leaving 19 bases not matched to a gene. The DNA of the CDR3 is TGTGCCAGTCGTTCCGGACTAGCGGGAGGGCCCGGTGCGAGGGATACGCAGTATTTT. Translation: CASRSGLAGGPGARDTQYF.

This clone was counted only a few times. This chain links TRBV21-1 with TRBJ1-3. TRBV21-1 is described as a pseudogene. The CDR3 consists of 15 residues. The CDR3 is CASSKARGLRNTIYF. The DNA for the CDR3 is TGTGCCAGCAGCAAAGCGAGAGGGTTGAGAAACACCATATATTTT.

This clone has just a few counts. The V call is TRBV4-1, the J call TRBJ2-1, with D possibly matching TRBD2 (6 bases). Germline V gives CDR1 MGHRA, CDR2 YSYEKL. This CDR3 contains 17 residues. The V gene lost 3 bases and the J gene lost 7 bases, with 22 bases spanning the gap. CDR3 loop: CASSHYQDGLSVNEQFF. The CDR3 nucleotides are TGCGCCAGCAGCCATTATCAAGACGGACTATCGGTTAATGAGCAGTTCTTC.

This chain links TRBV7-4 with TRBJ2-7; 11 bases are a match to TRBD1. Germline CDR1 reads SGHVT; CDR2 reads SQSDAQ. CDR3 length: 16 residues. Trimming at V came to 1 base and at J to 2 bases, leaving 4 bases not matched to a gene. CDR3 nucleotide sequence: TGTGCCAGCAGCTTAGGATGGACAGGGGGCACCTACGAGCAGTACTTC. It yields the protein CASSLGWTGGTYEQYF.

This clone was counted between two and nine times. V usage is TRBV7-8 and J usage is TRBJ2-7; a weak D match, TRBD1 (6 bases). V was trimmed by 1 base and J by 3 bases, leaving 10 bases between them. This CDR3 is built from 14 residues. CDR1 and CDR2 (germline): SGHVS, FQNEAQ. Here the CDR3 DNA reads TGTGCCAGCAGCTTAGAGGGGGACGGCTACGAGCAGTACTTC. This sequence encodes CASSLEGDGYEQYF. The entire variable domain, with the rest obtained from reference TRBV7-8 and TRBJ2-7, is as follows: GAGVSQSPRYKVAKRGQDVALRCDPISGHVSLFWYQQALGQGPEFLTYFQNEAQLDKSGLPSDRFFAERPEGSVSTLKIQRTQQEDSAVYLCASSLEGDGYEQYFGPGTRLTVT.

This clone turned up a few times. This chain uses TRBV29-1 with TRBJ2-7, with TRBD1 matching 11 bases. With V trimmed by 4 bases and J by 10 bases, 12 bases remained unmatched. There are 14 residues in the CDR3. CDR1 is SQVTM, CDR2 ANQGSEA, per germline. As DNA, the CDR3 is TGCAGCGTTGCATCCTGGACAGGGGGCTCAGAACAGTACTTC. It is translated as CSVASWTGGSEQYF.

The chain links TRBV7-3 to TRBJ1-1; D ambiguous. CDR1 and CDR2 (germline): SGHTA, FQGTGA. The CDR3 runs 13 residues. V shed 5 bases and J shed 4 bases, with 11 bases lying between them. For the CDR3, the DNA is TGTGCCAGCAGCCCCAACAGAGCCACTGAAGCTTTCTTT. Protein: CASSPNRATEAFF.

V usage is TRBV10-3 and J usage is TRBJ1-1, with 8 bases lining up with TRBD1. The germline gives CDR1 ENHRY, CDR2 SYGVKD. V shed 6 bases, J shed 4 bases, and the junction held 7 bases outside the gene matches. This CDR3 contains 14 residues. The DNA of the CDR3 is TGTGCCATCAGCCCAAGCACAGGGGGCACTGAAGCTTTCTTT. Its translation is CAISPSTGGTEAFF.

The rearrangement joins TRBV30 to TRBJ1-2, with 8 nucleotides matching TRBD1. Germline assignment: CDR1 GTSNPN and CDR2 SVGIG (reference sequence). The CDR3 totals 12 residues. The ends lost 8 bases at V and 8 bases at J; junction bases unmatched: 10. The CDR3: CAGSGQVFGYTF. CDR3 in DNA: TGTGCCGGCTCGGGACAGGTGTTCGGCTACACCTTC.

This clone was seen a few times. The V call is TRBV30, the J call TRBJ1-5, with D possibly being TRBD1 (6 bases). The CDR3 contains 11 residues. In germline, CDR1 is GTSNPN, CDR2 SVGIG (reference sequence). Trimming removed 4 bases at V and 9 bases at J, with 10 bases between. The CDR3 coding sequence is TGTGCCTGGACCCTAGGGGGGCCCCAGCATTTT. Its translation is CAWTLGGPQHF. Filled out from reference TRBV30 and TRBJ1-5, the complete variable domain reads SQTIHQWPATLVQPVGSPLSLECTVEGTSNPNLYWYRQAAGRGLQLLFYSVGIGQISSEVPQNLSASRPQDRQFILSSKKLLLSDSGFYLCAWTLGGPQHFGDGTRLSIL.

This clone was counted between two and nine times. V usage is TRBV11-2 and J usage is TRBJ2-1; no clear D gene. Trimming cost V 2 bases and J 4 bases, with 6 bases left between them. This CDR3 is built from 13 residues. Germline V gene sequence: CDR1 SGHAT, CDR2 FQNNGV. CDR3 in amino acids: CASSLTVYNEQFF. CDR3 DNA sequence: TGTGCCAGCAGCTTAACAGTTTACAATGAGCAGTTCTTC.